This T cell receptor (beta chain) was recovered during a study of cytomegalovirus exposure and HLA in healthy donors. Study findings and constraints: TCR beta V- and J-gene trimming, according to a later analysis, was linked to a missense DCLRE1C variant.

The V gene end was trimmed by 0 bases and the J gene end by 2 bases; junction bases not matched to a gene: 10. The CDR3 is 19 residues long. Germline CDR1 and CDR2: SGHAT and FQNNGV. A word on this clone: Antigen unknown.

Amplification used 60 Vbeta primers and 13 Jbeta primers. Clones were read by immunoSEQ multiplex PCR, and TCRdb kept only the in-frame ones, dropping some. The sample lists approximately 83,000 clones, around 82% occurring once. The sequenced material came from PBMCs. The source is a man aged 18 to 35 in good health and CMV-seronegative. This sequence joins TRBV11-2 and TRBJ2-3, with TRBD2 identical over 11 bases. CDR3 DNA: TGTGCCAGCAGCTTAGATCCTAGCGGGGGGTCTTCCTTCACAGATACGCAGTATTTT. Its translation is CASSLDPSGGSSFTDTQYF. The full variable domain, rest sourced from reference TRBV11-2 and TRBJ2-3, is EAGVAQSPRYKIIEKRQSVAFWCNPISGHATLYWYQQILGQGPKLLIQFQNNGVVDDSQLPKDRFSAERLKGVDSTLKIQPAKLEDSAVYLCASSLDPSGGSSFTDTQYFGPGTRLTVL.